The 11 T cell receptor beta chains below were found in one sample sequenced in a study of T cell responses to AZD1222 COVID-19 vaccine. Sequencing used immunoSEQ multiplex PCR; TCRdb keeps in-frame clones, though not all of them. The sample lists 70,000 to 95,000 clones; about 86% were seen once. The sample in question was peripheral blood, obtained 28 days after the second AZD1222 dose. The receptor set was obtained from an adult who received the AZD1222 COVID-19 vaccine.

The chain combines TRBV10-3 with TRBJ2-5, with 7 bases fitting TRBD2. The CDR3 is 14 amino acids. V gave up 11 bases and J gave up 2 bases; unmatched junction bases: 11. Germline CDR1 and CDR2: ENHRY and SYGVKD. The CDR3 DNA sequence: TGTGCCGCCCCACTTCTAGCGGAACAAGAGACCCAGTACTTC. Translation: CAAPLLAEQETQYF.

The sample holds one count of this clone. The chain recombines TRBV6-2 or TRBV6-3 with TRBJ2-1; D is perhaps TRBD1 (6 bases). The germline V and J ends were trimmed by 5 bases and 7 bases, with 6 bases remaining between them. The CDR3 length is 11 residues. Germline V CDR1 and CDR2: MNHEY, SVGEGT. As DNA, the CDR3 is TGTGCCAGCAGTCAGGGGAATGAGCAGTTCTTC. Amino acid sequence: CASSQGNEQFF.

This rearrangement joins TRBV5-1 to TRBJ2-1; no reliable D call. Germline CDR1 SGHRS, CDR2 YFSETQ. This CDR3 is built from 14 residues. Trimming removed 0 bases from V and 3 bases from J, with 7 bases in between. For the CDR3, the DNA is TGCGCCAGCAGCTTGGAAGGCCTCTACAATGAGCAGTTCTTC. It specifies CASSLEGLYNEQFF.

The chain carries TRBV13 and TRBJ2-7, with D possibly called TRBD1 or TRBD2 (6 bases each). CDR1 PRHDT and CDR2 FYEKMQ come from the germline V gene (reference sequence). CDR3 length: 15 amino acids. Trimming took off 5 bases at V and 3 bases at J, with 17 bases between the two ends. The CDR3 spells CASSPPGGAVYEQYF. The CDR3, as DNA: TGTGCCAGCAGCCCACCCGGGGGCGCAGTCTACGAGCAGTACTTC.

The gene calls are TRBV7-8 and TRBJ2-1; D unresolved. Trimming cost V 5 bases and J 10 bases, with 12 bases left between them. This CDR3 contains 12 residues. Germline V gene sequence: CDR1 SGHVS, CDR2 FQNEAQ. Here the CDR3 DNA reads TGTGCCAGCAGCCCGACCCGCCCCGAGCAGTTCTTC. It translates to CASSPTRPEQFF.

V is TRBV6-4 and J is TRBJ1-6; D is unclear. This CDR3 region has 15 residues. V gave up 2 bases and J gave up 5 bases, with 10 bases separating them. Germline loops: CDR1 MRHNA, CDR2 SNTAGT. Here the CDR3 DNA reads TGTGCCAGCAGTGACGGTGGCGTCGATAATTCACCCCTCCACTTT. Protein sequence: CASSDGGVDNSPLHF.

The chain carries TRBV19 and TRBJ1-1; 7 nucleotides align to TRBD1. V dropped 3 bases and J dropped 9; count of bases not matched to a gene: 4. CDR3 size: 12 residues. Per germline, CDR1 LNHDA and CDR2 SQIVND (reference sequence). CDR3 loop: CASSIGQVKAFF. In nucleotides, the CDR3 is TGTGCCAGTAGTATTGGACAGGTTAAAGCTTTCTTT.

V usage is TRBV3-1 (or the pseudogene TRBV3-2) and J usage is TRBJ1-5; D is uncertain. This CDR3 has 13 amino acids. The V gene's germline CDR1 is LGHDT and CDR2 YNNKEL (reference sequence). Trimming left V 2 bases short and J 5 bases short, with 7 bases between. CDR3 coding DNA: TGTGCCAGCAGCCAACAGTGGGATCAGCCCCAGCATTTT. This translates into CASSQQWDQPQHF.

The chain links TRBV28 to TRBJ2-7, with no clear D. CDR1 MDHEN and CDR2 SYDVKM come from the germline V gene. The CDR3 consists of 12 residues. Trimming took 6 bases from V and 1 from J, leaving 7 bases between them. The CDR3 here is CASSPGSYEQYF. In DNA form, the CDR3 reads TGTGCCAGCAGCCCCGGTTCCTACGAGCAGTACTTC. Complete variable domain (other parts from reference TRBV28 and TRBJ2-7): DVKVTQSSRYLVKRTGEKVFLECVQDMDHENMFWYRQDPGLGLRLIYFSYDVKMKEKGDIPEGYSVSREKKERFSLILESASTNQTSMYLCASSPGSYEQYFGPGTRLTVT.

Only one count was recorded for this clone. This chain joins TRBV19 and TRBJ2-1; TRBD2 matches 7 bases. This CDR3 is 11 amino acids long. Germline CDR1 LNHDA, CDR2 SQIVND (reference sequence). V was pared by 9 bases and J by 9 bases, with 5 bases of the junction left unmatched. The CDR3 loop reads CASTGRAEQFF. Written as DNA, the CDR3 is TGTGCCAGCACGGGGAGGGCTGAGCAGTTCTTC.

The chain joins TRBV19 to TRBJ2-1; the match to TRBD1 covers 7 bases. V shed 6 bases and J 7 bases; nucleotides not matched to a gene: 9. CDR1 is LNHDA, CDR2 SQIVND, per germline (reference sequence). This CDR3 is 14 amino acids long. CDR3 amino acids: CASSGQAGRNEQFF. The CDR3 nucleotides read TGTGCCAGTAGCGGACAGGCTGGGAGAAATGAGCAGTTCTTC. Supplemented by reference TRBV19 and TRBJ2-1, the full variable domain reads DGGITQSPKYLFRKEGQNVTLSCEQNLNHDAMYWYRQDPGQGLRLIYYSQIVNDFQKGDIAEGYSVSREKKESFPLTVTSAQKNPTAFYLCASSGQAGRNEQFFGPGTRLTVL.